Following are 25 T cell receptor beta chains from one sample sequenced in a study of cytomegalovirus exposure and HLA in healthy donors. The PCR contained 60 Vbeta and 13 Jbeta primers. The repertoire was sequenced with immunoSEQ multiplex PCR; TCRdb's copy has only in-frame clones and lacks some. The sample consists of 75,000 to 100,000 clones, over 70% of them appearing once. The specimen sequenced was PBMCs. The receptors shown here come from a man aged 18 to 30 in good health and CMV-seropositive.

The chain couples TRBV27 to TRBJ1-5, with 10 bases aligning to TRBD1. Per the germline V gene, CDR1 is MNHEY and CDR2 is SMNVEV (reference sequence). This CDR3 has 15 residues. V gave up 5 bases and J gave up 4 bases; unmatched junction bases: 5. Written as DNA, the CDR3 is TGTGCCAGCAGTGCAAGACAGGGGGCTAATCAGCCCCAGCATTTT. Translation: CASSARQGANQPQHF.

This clone has a single count. The V call is TRBV7-6, the J call TRBJ2-7, with D possibly matching TRBD2 (5 bases). V gave up 2 bases and J gave up 3 bases, with 8 bases separating them. The CDR3 extends over 13 amino acids. Germline assignment: CDR1 SGHVS and CDR2 FNYEAQ. The CDR3 DNA follows: TGTGCCAGCAGCTTAAGCGGCGACTACGAGCAGTACTTC. Translation gives CASSLSGDYEQYF.

This chain joins TRBV7-3 and TRBJ2-3; TRBD1 matches at 8 bases. Germline trimming cut 5 bases from V and 2 bases from J; bases unmatched to any gene: 6. The germline V gene has CDR1 SGHTA and CDR2 FQGTGA. The CDR3 runs 15 residues. The CDR3 coding sequence is TGTGCCAGCAGCATGACAGGGGCCCCCACAGATACGCAGTATTTT. Translation: CASSMTGAPTDTQYF.

The J gene is TRBJ1-2, the V gene TRBV28; D ambiguous. Germline lookup yields CDR1 MDHEN and CDR2 SYDVKM. Trimming pared 8 bases from V and 7 bases from J, leaving 11 bases between. This CDR3 is built from 11 residues. The CDR3 loop reads CASSGWSGYTF. The CDR3 DNA is TGTGCCAGCTCGGGGTGGAGTGGCTACACCTTC.

The V and J genes are TRBV5-1 and TRBJ2-5; TRBD2 matches 8 bases. From germline, CDR1 is SGHRS and CDR2 YFSETQ. The CDR3 consists of 19 residues. V lost 0 bases and J lost 3; bases outside the gene matches: 16. The CDR3 reads CASSLVGFSGGRLEETQYF. DNA for the CDR3: TGCGCCAGCAGCTTGGTGGGGTTCAGCGGGGGTCGGTTAGAAGAGACCCAGTACTTC.

V and J are TRBV4-1 and TRBJ1-2; D not certain. V was clipped by 0 bases and J by 9 bases, with 11 bases between them. Per germline, CDR1 MGHRA and CDR2 YSYEKL. The CDR3 loop spans 13 amino acids. The CDR3 region has the DNA TGCGCCAGCAGCCAAGAGGGCCTCGAGAGCTACACCTTC. As protein: CASSQEGLESYTF.

The CDR3 loop reads CASSQPGHAYEQYF. DNA of the CDR3: TGTGCCAGCAGTCAACCGGGACATGCCTACGAGCAGTACTTC. The chain links TRBV6-5 to TRBJ2-7, with D possibly matching TRBD1 (6 bases). This CDR3 contains 14 residues. Trimming removed 5 bases at V and 2 bases at J, with 13 bases between. Germline V CDR1 and CDR2: MNHEY, SVGAGI.

V usage is TRBV16 and J usage is TRBJ2-7, with a tentative D call TRBD1 (5 bases). This CDR3 is built from 15 residues. From germline, CDR1 is KGHSY and CDR2 FQNENV. V was trimmed by 2 bases and J by 0 bases, leaving 11 bases between them. In DNA form, the CDR3 reads TGTGCCAGCAGCCAAGGACACTTAAGCTCCTACGAGCAGTACTTC. As protein: CASSQGHLSSYEQYF.

The chain joins TRBV6-1 to TRBJ1-5, with D possibly matching TRBD1 (6 bases). CDR3 length: 16 residues. V lost 4 bases to trimming and J lost 2 bases, with 15 bases between them. CDR1 and CDR2 from the germline V gene are MNHNS and SASEGT. CDR3 residues: CASSGPTGFGNQPQHF. The CDR3, as DNA: TGTGCCAGCAGTGGCCCTACAGGGTTCGGCAATCAGCCCCAGCATTTT.

This clone occurred a few times. The chain employs TRBV10-3 and TRBJ2-1; perhaps TRBD2 as D (5 bases). This CDR3 comprises 15 residues. V was clipped by 5 bases and J by 4 bases, with 15 bases between them. Germline V gene sequence: CDR1 ENHRY, CDR2 SYGVKD. CDR3 sequence (DNA): TGTGCCATCAGTCCGCTAGCTGCCGTATACAATGAGCAGTTCTTC. Translated: CAISPLAAVYNEQFF.

A single count supports this clone. The chain recombines TRBV15 with TRBJ1-2, with 9 bases aligning to TRBD1. The CDR3 runs to 14 residues. The V segment lost 4 bases and the J segment 3 bases; nucleotides outside the gene matches: 3. From germline, CDR1 is LNHNV and CDR2 YYDKDF (reference sequence). CDR3 residues: CATSMDRGDYGYTF. The DNA for the CDR3 is TGTGCCACCAGCATGGACAGGGGTGACTATGGCTACACCTTC.

The chain uses TRBV28 and TRBJ1-5, with D possibly being TRBD1 (5 bases). CDR1 and CDR2 (germline): MDHEN, SYDVKM. The CDR3 runs 14 residues. V lost 6 bases to trimming and J lost 11 bases, with 20 bases between them. CDR3 loop: CASSLEGGRGAQHF. The CDR3 region has the DNA TGTGCCAGCAGCTTAGAGGGCGGGAGAGGGGCCCAGCATTTT.

This clone was counted only a few times. CDR3 sequence (DNA): TGTGCCAGCAGTTTTCTTAGGAGCTCCTACAATGAGCAGTTCTTC. Its translation: CASSFLRSSYNEQFF. The chain carries TRBV28 and TRBJ2-1, with no clear D. The ends were cut back, 3 bases at V and 0 bases at J, with 9 bases in the middle. The germline CDR1 and CDR2 sequences are MDHEN and SYDVKM. The CDR3 spans 15 residues.

This chain joins TRBV5-1 and TRBJ2-3, with 7 bases aligning to TRBD2. CDR3 length: 15 amino acids. The junction had 8 bases not matched to a gene; V was cut back by 0 bases and J by 7 bases. CDR1 SGHRS and CDR2 YFSETQ come from the germline V gene. CDR3 coding DNA: TGCGCCAGCAGCTTGGCTATGGGGGGGGGAAATACGCAGTATTTT. Amino acids: CASSLAMGGGNTQYF. Variable domain in full (rest from reference TRBV5-1 and TRBJ2-3): KAGVTQTPRYLIKTRGQQVTLSCSPISGHRSVSWYQQTPGQGLQFLFEYFSETQRNKGNFPGRFSGRQFSNSRSEMNVSTLELGDSALYLCASSLAMGGGNTQYFGPGTRLTVL.

The chain has TRBV14 and TRBJ2-1; possible D gene TRBD2, 5 bases. The germline gives CDR1 SGHDN, CDR2 FVKESK. The CDR3 runs to 16 residues. V lost 6 bases to trimming and J lost 2 bases, with 17 bases between them. The CDR3: CASRDTVTTAYNEQFF. CDR3 sequence (DNA): TGTGCCAGCAGGGATACCGTGACTACCGCCTACAATGAGCAGTTCTTC.

Only a few counts were recorded for this clone. V gene TRBV29-1 combines with J gene TRBJ2-6; D is uncertain. Looked up from germline, CDR1 is SQVTM and CDR2 is ANQGSEA. V was clipped by 2 bases and J by 0 bases, with 11 bases between them. The CDR3 length is 16 residues. CDR3 bases: TGCAGCGTTGAAACAGACGTTAACTCTGGGGCCAACGTCCTGACTTTC. It encodes CSVETDVNSGANVLTF.

The chain links TRBV4-1 to TRBJ2-1, with 10 positions matching TRBD2. Trimming cost V 2 bases and J 7 bases; bases outside gene matches: 11. Germline CDR1 and CDR2: MGHRA and YSYEKL. The CDR3 consists of 17 residues. This chain's CDR3 is CASSQHLKRGGVNEQFF. In DNA form, the CDR3 reads TGCGCCAGCAGCCAACATCTTAAGCGGGGGGGGGTAAATGAGCAGTTCTTC.

The chain has TRBV9 and TRBJ2-1; 10 nucleotides align to TRBD2. Germline values: CDR1 SGDLS, CDR2 YYNGEE. This CDR3 region has 15 residues. J gave up 7 bases and V 0 bases, and 4 bases lay outside the gene matches. CDR3 amino acids: CASSVVGSGGNEQFF. The CDR3 nucleotides read TGTGCCAGCAGCGTAGTAGGTAGCGGGGGGAATGAGCAGTTCTTC. Together with reference TRBV9 and TRBJ2-1, the CDR3 gives the full variable domain: DSGVTQTPKHLITATGQRVTLRCSPRSGDLSVYWYQQSLDQGLQFLIQYYNGEERAKGNILERFSAQQFPDLHSELNLSSLELGDSALYFCASSVVGSGGNEQFFGPGTRLTVL.

The CDR3 DNA is TGTGCCAGCAGATTAGGAGCCGGGCGGGCCCCTAATGAAAAACTGTTTTTT. Protein: CASRLGAGRAPNEKLFF. The genes are TRBV28 and TRBJ1-4; D is ambiguous. V was cut by 6 bases and J by 3 bases, with 20 bases left in between. Germline values: CDR1 MDHEN, CDR2 SYDVKM. The CDR3 is 17 residues long.

This clone was seen only a few times. This chain joins TRBV15 and TRBJ2-3, with TRBD1 as a possible D gene (6 bases). The CDR3 is 17 amino acids. Germline V CDR1 and CDR2: LNHNV, YYDKDF (reference sequence). Trimming stripped 1 base from V and 3 bases from J, with 17 bases between. The CDR3, as DNA: TGTGCCACCAGCAGAGGGCCAGGGGCGGTTCCAACAGATACGCAGTATTTT. Its translation is CATSRGPGAVPTDTQYF.

The chain employs TRBV28 and TRBJ2-7; weak D call: TRBD2 (6 bases). This CDR3 comprises 15 residues. V was cut by 3 bases and J by 3 bases, with 15 bases left in between. Germline CDR1 MDHEN, CDR2 SYDVKM. The DNA for the CDR3 is TGTGCCAGCAGTTTGGCAGGGACCGGGGGCTACGAGCAGTACTTC. Translation: CASSLAGTGGYEQYF. Full variable domain (missing parts from reference TRBV28 and TRBJ2-7): DVKVTQSSRYLVKRTGEKVFLECVQDMDHENMFWYRQDPGLGLRLIYFSYDVKMKEKGDIPEGYSVSREKKERFSLILESASTNQTSMYLCASSLAGTGGYEQYFGPGTRLTVT.

The V call is TRBV6-5, the J call TRBJ2-5; the D gene is possibly TRBD1 (6 bases). The J call may not be correct, given that the DNA end is closer to TRBJ2-7. Per the germline V gene, CDR1 is MNHEY and CDR2 is SVGAGI. The CDR3 loop spans 13 amino acids. The CDR3 nucleotides read TGTGCCAGCAGCCGAGGACAGTTCTACGAGCAGTACTTC. This gives the protein CASSRGQFYEQYF.

This chain uses TRBV10-1 with TRBJ1-1, with 9 nucleotides matching TRBD1. With V trimmed by 4 bases and J by 3 bases, 12 bases remained unmatched. Germline V lookup: CDR1 WNHNN, CDR2 SYGVQD (reference sequence). The CDR3 contains 17 residues. This chain's CDR3 is CASSGQGVAPGDTEAFF. As DNA, the CDR3 is TGCGCCAGCAGTGGACAGGGGGTCGCACCGGGCGACACTGAAGCTTTCTTT.

V and J are TRBV18 and TRBJ2-7; possible D gene TRBD2, 6 bases. V was pared by 4 bases and J by 3 bases, with 13 bases between. CDR1 and CDR2 from the germline V gene are KGHSH and LQKENI. CDR3 length: 14 residues. CDR3 bases: TGTGCCAGCTCACGATCGGGAGCGAGCTACGAGCAGTACTTC. It encodes CASSRSGASYEQYF.

The chain joins TRBV10-3 to TRBJ2-3; the D gene is possibly TRBD2 (7 bases). Trimming took off 3 bases at V and 2 bases at J, with 15 bases between the two ends. This CDR3 region has 16 residues. Germline CDR1 ENHRY, CDR2 SYGVKD. Here the CDR3 DNA reads TGTGCCATCAGTGAATTAGGGGGGGCTCACACAGATACGCAGTATTTT. This codes for CAISELGGAHTDTQYF.